This TCR beta chain came from a study of molecular identifiers for immune sequencing clone quantification. General study findings and limits: One million naive cells reportedly did not prevent detection of spiked Jurkat TCR RNA from one cell.

Each CDR3 protein gets one entry after TCRdb re-called the PCR reads with MiXCR. This table has over 90,000 distinct CDR3 sequences, under 40% appearing once. This clonotype came up a few times. No antigen is known for it. Germline V gene data show CDR1 as KGHSH and CDR2 as LQKENI. Deletions cut 3 bases from V and 7 bases from J, with 9 bases between. This CDR3 has 13 amino acids. The sequencing input was naive CD8+ T cells from blood, with Jurkat cell RNA spiked in. As for subset: FACS-sorted CD8+CD4-CCR7+CD45RA+ naive T cells. V gene TRBV18 combines with J gene TRBJ1-4; D unclear. This TCR came from a human donor in good health. Some libraries in this study had Jurkat cell RNA spiked in. Written as DNA, the CDR3 is TGTGCCAGCTCACCTCCTTTTTCTGAAAAACTGTTTTTT. This gives the protein CASSPPFSEKLFF.